This T cell receptor (beta chain) was captured by sequencing in a study of cytomegalovirus exposure and HLA in healthy donors. Primers for the PCR totalled 60 Vbeta and 13 Jbeta. The data were produced by immunoSEQ multiplex PCR, yet TCRdb's version contains in-frame clones alone and is incomplete. Seen here are 130,000 or so clones, 61% observed once, and the top ten hold over 1.5%. Germline V gene data show CDR1 as LNHDA and CDR2 as SQIVND (reference sequence). The CDR3 covers 16 residues. The sequenced sample consisted of PBMCs. This sequence joins TRBV19 and TRBJ2-5, with TRBD2 matching 9 bases. The J call may be wrong; the DNA end is better matched by TRBJ2-7. This clonotype was obtained from a male donor in good health and CMV-seronegative. CDR3 DNA: TGTGCCAGTAGTGGACGTCTGGCGGGGGGGCTAAACGAGCAGTACTTC. Its protein is CASSGRLAGGLNEQYF.